This is a list of T cell receptor beta chains from one sample in a study of PD-L1 blockade in urothelial cancer. Sequenced by immunoSEQ multiplex PCR; TCRdb stores in-frame clones only, minus some. This table has around 71,000 clones, approximately 86% appearing once. The sequencing used PBMCs, collected around atezolizumab (anti-PD-L1) treatment. The receptors were gathered from a man aged 35-49 years with urothelial cancer. Both conserved end residues are part of each CDR3. The D gene is left open where the match is weak.

>TRBJ1-1|TRBV7-2|-
TGTGCCAGCAGCTCCCGATCGGACACTGAAGCTTTCTTT
CASSSRSDTEAFF
>TRBJ2-7|TRBV30|-
TGTGCCTTAAGACAGGTCTACGAGCAGTACTTC
CALRQVYEQYF
>TRBJ1-2|TRBV5-5|TRBD1
TGTGCCAGCAGCCCGTATGGGACAGCCAATTATGGCTACACCTTC
CASSPYGTANYGYTF
>TRBJ2-1|TRBV20-1|-
TGCAGTGCTAGTCCCAACGCAGGGGTCTTC
CSASPNAGVF
>TRBJ2-1|TRBV4-1|TRBD2
TGCGCCAGCAGCCCCCAGCGGGAGGGCCCCGTCCAGTTCTTC
CASSPQREGPVQFF
>TRBJ2-5|TRBV29-1|-
TGCAGCCACGGGCGGGACCAAGAGACCCAGTACTTC
CSHGRDQETQYF
>TRBJ2-4|TRBV6-5|-
TGTGCCAGCAGTTCAGTAACCAAAAACATTCAGTACTTC
CASSSVTKNIQYF
>TRBJ2-3|TRBV2|TRBD1
TGTGCCAGCAGGAGTACAGGGGTTGCCACAGATACGCAGTATTTT
CASRSTGVATDTQYF
>TRBJ2-1|TRBV9|-
TGTGCCAGCAGCGTCACTGCCGGGACTCATGAGCAGTTCTTC
CASSVTAGTHEQFF
>TRBJ1-5|TRBV6-1|TRBD1
TGTGCCAGCAGGAAACAGGGGGCAGGCAATCAGCCCCAGCATTTT
CASRKQGAGNQPQHF